This T cell receptor (beta chain) is from a study of cytomegalovirus exposure and HLA in healthy donors. Trimming cost V 8 bases and J 7 bases, with 21 bases left between them. In germline, CDR1 is ENHRY, CDR2 SYGVKD. The CDR3 is 15 residues long. Study results and caveats: Most TCR sequences proved rare, with some public TCRs found in many donors. V- and J-gene trimming of TCR beta was linked (in a later analysis) to a missense DCLRE1C variant. An ancestry cluster, one associated with Asian ancestry, reportedly showed fewer N-insertions than the approximately 720-donor mean in a later analysis.

Concerning this clone itself: Its specificity is not known.

60 Vbeta and 13 Jbeta primers were used in PCR. Profiled with immunoSEQ multiplex PCR; TCRdb holds only in-frame clones, not every one. The sample includes about 160,000 clones, roughly 85% of them seen just once. The chain joins TRBV10-3 to TRBJ2-1; weak D call: TRBD2 (7 bases). Specimen: PBMCs. The receptor comes from a woman aged 45-65 years in good health and CMV-seropositive. In DNA, the CDR3 is TGTGCCATCGCCCAAAGGGGGGAGGGGGGGAATGAGCAGTTCTTC. Amino acid sequence: CAIAQRGEGGNEQFF.